This is a list of T cell receptor beta chains from one sample in a study of beta chain features in type 1 diabetes. Sequencing used immunoSEQ multiplex PCR; TCRdb keeps in-frame clones, though not all of them. Of approximately 260,000 clones detected, roughly 20% appear once; the ten largest clones hold 0.028%. Sequencing was carried out using naive CD4+ T cells from blood. The receptors originated from a woman in her thirties or forties with type 1 diabetes. The CDR3 runs from the conserved cysteine through the conserved F or W. The D gene is left open where the match is weak. The listing skips clone size in some rows; elsewhere it reads once, few, many or a size class.

v_call	j_call	clone_size	cdr3_length	d_call	cdr3_aa	cdr3_nt
TRBV9	TRBJ2-4	few	14	-	CASSGQTAKNIQYF	TGTGCCAGCAGCGGACAGACAGCCAAAAACATTCAGTACTTC
TRBV27	TRBJ1-2	-	13	-	CASSFRGNYGYTF	TGTGCCAGCAGTTTCCGAGGGAACTATGGCTACACCTTC
TRBV5-4	TRBJ2-2	few	16	-	CASSLGRAAYTGELFF	TGTGCCAGCAGCTTGGGGCGGGCCGCCTACACCGGGGAGCTGTTTTTT
TRBV5-1	TRBJ1-1	-	15	-	CASSSSGTSNTEAFF	TGCGCCAGCAGCTCTTCCGGGACATCGAACACTGAAGCTTTCTTT
TRBV12-5	TRBJ2-3	few	15	TRBD2	CASGLRGDGTDTQYF	TGTGCTAGTGGTTTACGGGGGGACGGCACAGATACGCAGTATTTT
TRBV7-9	TRBJ1-2	-	15	-	CATSFGGTANYGYTF	TGTGCCACCAGCTTTGGGGGGACGGCAAACTATGGCTACACCTTC
TRBV7-9	TRBJ2-5	-	16	TRBD2	CASSLSGGGAGETQYF	TGTGCCAGCAGCTTAAGCGGCGGGGGGGCCGGGGAGACCCAGTACTTC
TRBV5-1	TRBJ2-5	-	15	-	CASSLPRGTRETQYF	TGCGCCAGCAGCCTACCCCGGGGAACGAGGGAGACCCAGTACTTC
TRBV7-9	TRBJ2-6	few	18	-	CASSFGQGQSSGANVLTF	TGTGCCAGCAGCTTCGGGCAGGGCCAAAGCTCTGGGGCCAACGTCCTGACTTTC
TRBV15	TRBJ2-2	few	12	TRBD1	CATQGDTGELFF	TGTGCCACCCAGGGGGACACCGGGGAGCTGTTTTTT
TRBV6-6	TRBJ2-5	-	13	-	CASSREVRETQYF	TGTGCCAGCAGTAGGGAGGTTAGGGAGACCCAGTACTTC
TRBV19	TRBJ2-1	few	15	TRBD1	CASSTRDRAYNEQFF	TGTGCCAGTAGCACCCGGGACAGGGCCTACAATGAGCAGTTCTTC